Following are 17 T cell receptor beta chains from one sample sequenced in a study of identical twins. TCRdb independently ran MiXCR on the 5' RACE reads; one entry per CDR3 protein. The table includes 700,000 or so distinct CDR3 sequences, approximately 22% detected once. The same sample was also studied in work on T cells expressing NK-cell markers.

Sequencing was done on a sample of PBMCs. The source of these receptors is a woman between 18 and 29 years old in good health.

Only a few counts were recorded for this clonotype. The chain joins TRBV10-3 to TRBJ1-5, with D possibly TRBD1 on 5 matching bases. In germline, CDR1 is ENHRY, CDR2 SYGVKD. This CDR3 contains 14 residues. V shed 8 bases and J shed 3 bases, with 14 bases lying between them. CDR3 coding DNA: TGTGCCATCGGTTTAGGGACTAACAATCAGCCCCAGCATTTT. This encodes CAIGLGTNNQPQHF.

This chain joins TRBV4-3 and TRBJ2-1; D may match TRBD1 or TRBD2 (5 bases each). The CDR3 spans 16 residues. V was trimmed by 0 bases and J by 2 bases, leaving 11 bases between them. Per the germline V gene, CDR1 is LGHNA and CDR2 is YSLEER. As DNA, the CDR3 is TGCGCCAGCAGCCAAGACCCCCTGGGGGCCTACAATGAGCAGTTCTTC. This sequence encodes CASSQDPLGAYNEQFF.

This clonotype has only a few counts. This rearrangement joins TRBV7-2 to TRBJ2-5, with 8 nucleotides matching TRBD2. This CDR3 region has 16 residues. V dropped 5 bases and J dropped 5; count of bases not matched to a gene: 13. Looked up from germline, CDR1 is SGHTA and CDR2 is FQGNSA. CDR3: CASSPLVAGRVETQYF. The CDR3 region has the DNA TGTGCCAGCAGCCCTCTGGTAGCGGGAAGGGTGGAGACCCAGTACTTC.

The V and J genes are TRBV20-1 and TRBJ2-3, with D possibly TRBD2 on 6 matching bases. Trimming took 1 base from V and 6 from J, leaving 11 bases between them. CDR1 is DFQATT and CDR2 is SNEGSKA in the germline V gene (reference sequence). This CDR3 is 13 amino acids long. CDR3 loop: CSARGLGWDTQYF. The CDR3 bases are TGCAGTGCTAGAGGACTAGGTTGGGATACGCAGTATTTT.

The sample holds a few counts of this clonotype. The chain links TRBV27 to TRBJ1-2, with D tentatively TRBD1 (5 bases). Per the germline V gene, CDR1 is MNHEY and CDR2 is SMNVEV (reference sequence). This CDR3 region has 15 residues. V was pared by 0 bases and J by 8 bases, with 16 bases between. CDR3 nucleotides: TGTGCCAGCAGTTTATCGAGTGGGGGAGGCCGGGGCTACACCTTC. Its translation: CASSLSSGGGRGYTF.

This chain uses TRBV6-5 with TRBJ2-7; maybe TRBD1 (5 bases). The germline V gene encodes CDR1 MNHEY and CDR2 SVGAGI. This CDR3 has 13 amino acids. Trimming stripped 0 bases from V and 5 bases from J, with 8 bases between. CDR3 nucleotide sequence: TGTGCCAGCAGTTACTCCGGACACGACGAGCAGTACTTC. It specifies CASSYSGHDEQYF.

The chain couples TRBV5-1 to TRBJ2-5; no reliable D call. Germline loops: CDR1 SGHRS, CDR2 YFSETQ. Trimming stripped 1 base from V and 1 base from J, with 11 bases between. CDR3 length: 15 residues. The CDR3 DNA follows: TGCGCCAGCAGCTTGTACTCCTCTAGCCAAGAGACCCAGTACTTC. It is translated as CASSLYSSSQETQYF.

A note on this clonotype: An end of the junction does not agree with germline; a read error may underlie this. The gene calls are TRBV7-7 and TRBJ2-1, with TRBD2 identical over 8 bases. The CDR3 length is 15 residues. From germline, CDR1 is SSHAT and CDR2 FNYEAQ (reference sequence). This chain's CDR3 is CASSSFAGGYNEQFF. CDR3 coding DNA: TGTGCTAGCAGCTCGTTTGCGGGGGGCTACAATGAGCAGTTCTTC.

V is TRBV4-3 and J is TRBJ2-7; maybe TRBD2 (5 bases). The length of the CDR3 is 15 residues. V dropped 3 bases and J dropped 1 base, with 13 bases sitting between them. Germline lookup yields CDR1 LGHNA and CDR2 YSLEER. The CDR3 reads CASSQVKSGSYEQYF. The CDR3 nucleotides read TGCGCCAGCAGCCAGGTAAAAAGCGGTTCCTACGAGCAGTACTTC.

The rearrangement joins TRBV6-1 to TRBJ1-5; 7 bases agree with TRBD1. The CDR3 runs 14 residues. CDR1 is MNHNS, CDR2 SASEGT, per germline. The junction had 9 bases not matched to a gene; V was cut back by 6 bases and J by 7 bases. CDR3 amino acids: CASRSTGADQPQHF. The CDR3 bases are TGTGCCAGCAGGTCTACAGGGGCCGACCAGCCCCAGCATTTT.

The chain is built from TRBV7-8 and TRBJ1-2; D possibly corresponds to TRBD1 (5 bases). From germline, CDR1 is SGHVS and CDR2 FQNEAQ. V was shortened by 4 bases and J by 7 bases, with 16 bases between the two germline ends. The length of the CDR3 is 14 residues. The CDR3, as DNA: TGTGCCAGCAGCTCATTTCAGGGTTTCAGTGGCTACACCTTC. The encoded protein is CASSSFQGFSGYTF.

The sample holds a few counts of this clonotype. The V gene is TRBV20-1, the J gene TRBJ2-7, with D unclear. The CDR3 is made up of 13 amino acids. Trimming took off 4 bases at V and 2 bases at J, with 12 bases between the two ends. CDR1 is DFQATT and CDR2 is SNEGSKA in the germline V gene (reference sequence). The CDR3 reads CSAIPTNPYEQYF. The DNA of the CDR3 is TGCAGTGCTATCCCCACTAATCCCTACGAGCAGTACTTC.

The sample holds a few counts of this clonotype. The V and J genes are TRBV7-2 and TRBJ1-1, with D tentatively TRBD1 (5 bases). V lost 6 bases and J lost 4, with 12 bases in between. This CDR3 comprises 13 residues. Germline loops: CDR1 SGHTA, CDR2 FQGNSA. In DNA form, the CDR3 reads TGTGCCAGCAGTTATGGGGCGATCACTGAAGCTTTCTTT. Its translation: CASSYGAITEAFF.

This clonotype was counted many times. V gene TRBV7-2 combines with J gene TRBJ2-3; 14 nucleotides line up with TRBD2. V shed 4 bases, J shed 9 bases, and the junction held 6 bases outside the gene matches. This CDR3 is built from 15 residues. Germline V gene lookup returns CDR1 SGHTA and CDR2 FQGNSA. The DNA of the CDR3 is TGTGCCAGCAGCTCGGGACTAGCGGGAGAAAGGACGCAGTATTTT. Its translation: CASSSGLAGERTQYF. Full variable domain (missing parts from reference TRBV7-2 and TRBJ2-3): GAGVSQSPSNKVTEKGKDVELRCDPISGHTALYWYRQSLGQGLEFLIYFQGNSAPDKSGLPSDRFSAERTGGSVSTLTIQRTQQEDSAVYLCASSSGLAGERTQYFGPGTRLTVL.

This clonotype was picked up one time. This sequence joins TRBV7-2 and TRBJ2-5; D remains ambiguous. Trimming took off 5 bases at V and 10 bases at J, with 14 bases between the two ends. Germline V CDR1 and CDR2: SGHTA, FQGNSA. This CDR3 contains 12 residues. The CDR3 region has the DNA TGTGCCAGCAGCACCGGGTCCCAGGTCCAGTACTTC. It yields the protein CASSTGSQVQYF. The entire variable domain, with the rest obtained from reference TRBV7-2 and TRBJ2-5, is as follows: GAGVSQSPSNKVTEKGKDVELRCDPISGHTALYWYRQSLGQGLEFLIYFQGNSAPDKSGLPSDRFSAERTGGSVSTLTIQRTQQEDSAVYLCASSTGSQVQYFGPGTRLLVL.

V is TRBV7-2 and J is TRBJ2-1, with 8 bases matching TRBD2. With V trimmed by 3 bases and J by 8 bases, 3 bases remained unmatched. The CDR3 spans 13 residues. The germline gives CDR1 SGHTA, CDR2 FQGNSA. CDR3 DNA: TGTGCCAGCAGCTTGAAGACTAGCGATGAGCAGTTCTTC. Amino acids: CASSLKTSDEQFF.

The chain has TRBV5-4 and TRBJ1-2; D perhaps matches TRBD1 (6 bases). Trimming took 6 bases from V and 7 from J, leaving 16 bases between them. This CDR3 is built from 13 residues. The germline V gene has CDR1 SGHNT and CDR2 YYREEE (reference sequence). This CDR3 is CASIQLVGAGYTF. The CDR3 bases are TGTGCCAGCATCCAGCTTGTGGGGGCTGGCTACACCTTC.